This paragraph reports one T cell receptor beta chain. Its antigen is as yet unknown. These data belong to a study of T cell repertoires in cytomegalovirus infection. TCRdb reprocessed the reads via MiXCR and lists one record per CDR3 protein. The sample carries approximately 500,000 distinct CDR3 sequences, approximately 17% recorded once. Per the germline V gene, CDR1 is MNHEY and CDR2 is SMNVEV (reference sequence). Between the trimmed V and J ends, which lost 0 bases and 2 bases, there was a span of 9 bases. The CDR3 is made up of 15 amino acids. Notes on the study in general: Dominating the ex vivo response were TCR beta clonotypes that were CMV-specific and HLA-C-restricted.

Sequencing input: CD8+ T cells from PBMCs. This chain uses TRBV27 with TRBJ2-3; D gene unclear. The clonotype comes from a human donor in good health (CMV status not recorded). Some clones in this sample may be carry-over from other donors' samples. As DNA, the CDR3 is TGTGCCAGCAGTTTATCAACAGCTTACACAGATACGCAGTATTTT. It codes for CASSLSTAYTDTQYF.